One sample yielded the 9 T cell receptor beta chains listed below, sequenced in a study of preoperative IRX-2 immunotherapy in early breast cancer. The repertoire was sequenced with immunoSEQ multiplex PCR; TCRdb's copy has only in-frame clones and lacks some. In the table there are tens of thousands of clones, about 95% of which are singletons. As for treatment: preoperative locoregional IRX-2 cytokine immunotherapy. Sample collection was performed from a patient treated with IRX-2 immunotherapy. Source of these receptors: a human donor with breast cancer.

The chain has TRBV4-2 and TRBJ2-5; 11 bases map to TRBD2. The DNA matches TRBJ2-7 better at its end, which makes the J call doubtful. This CDR3 is built from 15 residues. Germline V CDR1 and CDR2: LGHNA, YNFKEQ. CDR3 coding DNA: TGTGCCAGCAGCCAAGAGGTAGCGGGAGGGGGCGAGCAGTACTTC. It yields the protein CASSQEVAGGGEQYF.

This chain connects TRBV11-2 to TRBJ2-7; the D gene is possibly TRBD1 (6 bases). The CDR3 has 15 residues. Germline V gene sequence: CDR1 SGHAT, CDR2 FQNNGV. V was cut by 1 base and J by 2 bases, with 12 bases left in between. The CDR3 sequence is CASSLVAGVAYEQYF. The CDR3 DNA reads as TGTGCCAGCAGCTTAGTTGCAGGGGTTGCCTACGAGCAGTACTTC.

This chain connects TRBV28 to TRBJ1-2; TRBD1 is a possible D gene (6 bases). Germline assignment: CDR1 MDHEN and CDR2 SYDVKM. V was trimmed by 5 bases and J by 6 bases, leaving 16 bases between them. There are 14 residues in the CDR3. CDR3 DNA: TGTGCCAGCAGTCAAATTGCGGGGGCGGATGGCTACACCTTC. It is translated as CASSQIAGADGYTF.

This clone was recorded a few times. The chain combines TRBV4-1 with TRBJ2-1; 8 nucleotides match TRBD1. Germline CDR1 MGHRA, CDR2 YSYEKL. Germline trimming cut 4 bases from V and 3 bases from J; bases unmatched to any gene: 11. The CDR3 totals 17 residues. This CDR3 is CASSRPGRDRNYNEQFF. As DNA, the CDR3 is TGCGCCAGCAGCCGTCCTGGCCGGGACAGGAACTACAATGAGCAGTTCTTC.

This clone was picked up one time. The V gene is TRBV7-3, the J gene TRBJ2-7, with a tentative D call TRBD1 (5 bases). The CDR3 runs to 13 residues. Germline assignment: CDR1 SGHTA and CDR2 FQGTGA. The V and J ends lost 3 bases and 2 bases respectively, with 8 bases between them. The CDR3 loop is CASSFDRTYEQYF. In nucleotides, the CDR3 is TGTGCCAGCAGCTTTGACAGAACCTACGAGCAGTACTTC.

The gene calls are TRBV29-1 and TRBJ2-7, with TRBD2 matching 8 bases. The CDR3 length is 13 residues. Germline V gene lookup returns CDR1 SQVTM and CDR2 ANQGSEA. With 3 bases clipped from V and 9 bases from J, the junction kept 10 bases outside the gene matches. Written as DNA, the CDR3 is TGCAGCGTTGACCCGGGAGGGCCCTCTCGGCAGTACTTC. It is translated as CSVDPGGPSRQYF.

A single count supports this clone. The V and J genes are TRBV4-1 and TRBJ2-3, with 12 nucleotides matching TRBD2. This CDR3 is built from 15 residues. The germline V gene encodes CDR1 MGHRA and CDR2 YSYEKL. Germline trimming cut 4 bases from V and 5 bases from J; bases unmatched to any gene: 4. The CDR3 sequence: CASSRLAGDLDTQYF. DNA for the CDR3: TGCGCCAGCAGCCGACTAGCGGGAGATTTAGATACGCAGTATTTT.

The rearrangement links TRBV30 to TRBJ1-1; D unclear. The V gene lost 3 bases and the J gene lost 1 base, with 6 bases spanning the gap. Germline CDR1 GTSNPN, CDR2 SVGIG (reference sequence). The CDR3 has 12 residues. The CDR3 DNA reads as TGTGCCTGGAGATTAGGGAACACTGAAGCTTTCTTT. Encoded protein: CAWRLGNTEAFF.

The rearrangement uses TRBV10-3 and TRBJ1-2, with D uncertain. Germline loops: CDR1 ENHRY, CDR2 SYGVKD. Trimming removed 0 bases at V and 12 bases at J, with 11 bases between. There are 12 residues in the CDR3. CDR3 region: CAISESREDHTF. In nucleotides, the CDR3 is TGTGCCATCAGTGAGTCACGGGAAGATCACACCTTC.